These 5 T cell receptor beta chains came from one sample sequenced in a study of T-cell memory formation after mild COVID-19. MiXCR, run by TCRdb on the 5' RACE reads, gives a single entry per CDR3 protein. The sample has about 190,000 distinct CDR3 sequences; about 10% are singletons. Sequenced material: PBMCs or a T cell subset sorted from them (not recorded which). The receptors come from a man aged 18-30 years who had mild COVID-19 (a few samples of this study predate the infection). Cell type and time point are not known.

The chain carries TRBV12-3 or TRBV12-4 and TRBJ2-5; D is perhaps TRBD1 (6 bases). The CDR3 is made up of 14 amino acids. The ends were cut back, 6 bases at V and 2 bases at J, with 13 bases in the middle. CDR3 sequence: CASSPGHSQETQYF. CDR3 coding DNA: TGTGCCAGCAGCCCGGGACATTCGCAAGAGACCCAGTACTTC.

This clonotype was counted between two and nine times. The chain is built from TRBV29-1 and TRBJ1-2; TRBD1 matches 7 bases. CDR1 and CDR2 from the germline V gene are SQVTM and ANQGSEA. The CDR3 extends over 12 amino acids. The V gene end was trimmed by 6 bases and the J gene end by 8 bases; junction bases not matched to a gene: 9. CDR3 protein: CSVGQPSMGYTF. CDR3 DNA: TGCAGCGTGGGACAGCCTTCTATGGGCTACACCTTC.

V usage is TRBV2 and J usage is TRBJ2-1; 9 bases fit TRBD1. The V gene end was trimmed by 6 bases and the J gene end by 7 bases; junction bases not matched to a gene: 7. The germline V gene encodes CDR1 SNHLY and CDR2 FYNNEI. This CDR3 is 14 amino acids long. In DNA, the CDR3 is TGTGCCAGCAGACAACAGGGGGCTGGGAATGAGCAGTTCTTC. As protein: CASRQQGAGNEQFF.

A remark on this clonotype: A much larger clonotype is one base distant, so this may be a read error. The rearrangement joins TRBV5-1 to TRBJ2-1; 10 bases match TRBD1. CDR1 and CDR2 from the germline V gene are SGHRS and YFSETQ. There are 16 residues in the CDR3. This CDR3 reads CASSLTGQGSYTEQFF. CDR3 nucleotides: TGCGCCAGCAGCTTGACGGGACAGGGGTCCTACACTGAGCAGTTCTTC.

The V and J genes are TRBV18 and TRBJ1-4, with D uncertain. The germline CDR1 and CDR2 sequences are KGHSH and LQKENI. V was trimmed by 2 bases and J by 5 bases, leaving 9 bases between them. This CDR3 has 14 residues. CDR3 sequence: CASSPFADNEKLFF. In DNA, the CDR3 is TGTGCCAGCTCACCATTCGCAGACAATGAAAAACTGTTTTTT. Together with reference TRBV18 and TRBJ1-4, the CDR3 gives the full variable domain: NAGVMQNPRHLVRRRGQEARLRCSPMKGHSHVYWYRQLPEEGLKFMVYLQKENIIDESGMPKERFSAEFPKEGPSILRIQQVVRGDSAAYFCASSPFADNEKLFFGSGTQLSVL.